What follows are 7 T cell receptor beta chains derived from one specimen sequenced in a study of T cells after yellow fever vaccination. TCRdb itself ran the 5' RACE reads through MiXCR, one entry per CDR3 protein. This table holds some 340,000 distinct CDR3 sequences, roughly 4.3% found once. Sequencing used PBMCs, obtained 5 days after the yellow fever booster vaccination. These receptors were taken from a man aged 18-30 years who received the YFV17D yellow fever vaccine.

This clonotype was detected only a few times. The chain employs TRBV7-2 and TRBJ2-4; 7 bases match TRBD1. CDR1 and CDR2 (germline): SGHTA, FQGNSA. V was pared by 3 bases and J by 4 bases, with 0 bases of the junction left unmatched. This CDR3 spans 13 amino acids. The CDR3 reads CASSLGQKNIQYF. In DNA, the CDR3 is TGTGCCAGCAGCTTGGGACAGAAAAACATTCAGTACTTC.

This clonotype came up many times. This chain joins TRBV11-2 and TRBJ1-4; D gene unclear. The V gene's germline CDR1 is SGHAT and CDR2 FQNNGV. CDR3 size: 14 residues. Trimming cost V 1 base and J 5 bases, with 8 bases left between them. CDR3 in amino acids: CASSLGLGNEKLFF. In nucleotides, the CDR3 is TGTGCCAGCAGCTTAGGGTTGGGGAATGAAAAACTGTTTTTT.

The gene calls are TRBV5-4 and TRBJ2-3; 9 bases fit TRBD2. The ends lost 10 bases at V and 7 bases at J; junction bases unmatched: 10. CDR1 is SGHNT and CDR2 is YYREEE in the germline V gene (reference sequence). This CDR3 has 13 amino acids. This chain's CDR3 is CAGTRGGVNTQYF. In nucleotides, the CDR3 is TGTGCCGGGACGCGGGGGGGTGTAAATACGCAGTATTTT.

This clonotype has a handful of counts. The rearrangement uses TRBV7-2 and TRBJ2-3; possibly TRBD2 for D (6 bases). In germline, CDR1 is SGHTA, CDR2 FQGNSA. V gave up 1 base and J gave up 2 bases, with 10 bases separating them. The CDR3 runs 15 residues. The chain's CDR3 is CASSLEAGYTDTQYF. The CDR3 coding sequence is TGTGCCAGCAGCTTAGAGGCGGGGTACACAGATACGCAGTATTTT.

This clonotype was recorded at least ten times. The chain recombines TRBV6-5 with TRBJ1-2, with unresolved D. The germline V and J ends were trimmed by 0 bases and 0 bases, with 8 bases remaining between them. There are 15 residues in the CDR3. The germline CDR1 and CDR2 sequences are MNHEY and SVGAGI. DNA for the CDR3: TGTGCCAGCAGTTACTCGATTGGTTCTAACTATGGCTACACCTTC. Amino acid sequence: CASSYSIGSNYGYTF.

The CDR3: CASSFLRRDGYTF. CDR3 DNA: TGCGCCAGCAGCTTTCTAAGACGGGATGGCTACACCTTC. The chain links TRBV5-1 to TRBJ1-2; D unclear. CDR1 SGHRS and CDR2 YFSETQ come from the germline V gene. CDR3 length equals 13 residues. V was trimmed by 2 bases and J by 6 bases, leaving 11 bases between them.

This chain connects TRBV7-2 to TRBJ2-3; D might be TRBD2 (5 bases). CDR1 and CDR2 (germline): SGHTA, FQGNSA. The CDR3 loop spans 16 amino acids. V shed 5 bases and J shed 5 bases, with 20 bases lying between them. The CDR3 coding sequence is TGTGCCAGCAGCCCCCGGGTATCGGGGTTTGGAGATACGCAGTATTTT. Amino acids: CASSPRVSGFGDTQYF.